Shown below are 17 T cell receptor beta chains from a single sample sequenced in a study of T-cell memory formation after mild COVID-19. TCRdb called the 5' RACE reads again in MiXCR, with one record for every CDR3 protein. This sample has roughly 280,000 distinct CDR3 sequences; over 7% occur once, and the top ten carry approximately 22%. The sequenced sample was PBMCs or a T cell subset sorted from them (not recorded which). Source of these receptors: a man between 18 and 35 years old who had mild COVID-19 (a few samples of this study predate the infection). Cell type and time point are not known.

This clonotype was found a few times. V is TRBV7-2 and J is TRBJ2-3, with 10 bases aligning to TRBD2. The CDR3 covers 18 residues. J lost 0 bases, V lost 1 base, and 7 bases had no gene match. Germline V gives CDR1 SGHTA, CDR2 FQGNSA. The CDR3 reads CASSLVLGLADSTDTQYF. The CDR3 DNA is TGTGCCAGCAGCTTAGTTCTTGGACTAGCGGATAGCACAGATACGCAGTATTTT.

A few counts support this clonotype. V and J are TRBV5-1 and TRBJ1-3; the match to TRBD1 covers 9 bases. The CDR3 sequence is 17 residues long. Unmatched junction bases numbered 10, after V lost 4 bases and J lost 2 bases. In germline, CDR1 is SGHRS, CDR2 YFSETQ. This CDR3 reads CASSMAPGQGAGNTIYF. In DNA, the CDR3 is TGCGCCAGCAGCATGGCTCCGGGACAGGGCGCTGGAAACACCATATATTTT.

The V and J genes are TRBV5-6 and TRBJ2-2; D unclear. V dropped 0 bases and J dropped 1 base, with 4 bases sitting between them. Per germline, CDR1 SGHDT and CDR2 YYEEEE. The CDR3 totals 14 residues. Here the CDR3 reads CASSLDVNTGELFF. The CDR3 nucleotides are TGTGCCAGCAGCTTGGACGTGAACACCGGGGAGCTGTTTTTT.

The rearrangement links TRBV3-1 to TRBJ2-1, with 9 bases identical to TRBD2. V shed 1 base and J 10 bases; nucleotides not matched to a gene: 5. This CDR3 is 14 amino acids long. The germline gives CDR1 LGHDT, CDR2 YNNKEL (reference sequence). The CDR3 sequence is CASSQAASGDEQFF. The DNA of the CDR3 is TGTGCCAGCAGCCAAGCGGCTAGCGGGGACGAGCAGTTCTTC.

In its sample, this clonotype was seen many times. The chain employs TRBV7-6 and TRBJ2-2; 7 bases align to TRBD1. Germline lookup yields CDR1 SGHVS and CDR2 FNYEAQ. This CDR3 comprises 16 residues. V dropped 2 bases and J dropped 0; count of bases not matched to a gene: 3. For the CDR3, the DNA is TGTGCCAGCAGCTTACGAGACAGGGCGAACACCGGGGAGCTGTTTTTT. It translates to CASSLRDRANTGELFF. The full variable domain, in which reference TRBV7-6 and TRBJ2-2 provide the parts outside the CDR3, is GAGVSQSPRYKVTKRGQDVALRCDPISGHVSLYWYRQALGQGPEFLTYFNYEAQQDKSGLPNDRFSAERPEGSISTLTIQRTEQRDSAMYRCASSLRDRANTGELFFGEGSRLTVL.

V and J are TRBV7-9 and TRBJ1-1, with D perhaps TRBD1 (5 bases). The germline V and J ends were trimmed by 5 bases and 0 bases, with 13 bases remaining between them. The V gene's germline CDR1 is SEHNR and CDR2 FQNEAQ (reference sequence). This CDR3 is 15 amino acids long. In DNA, the CDR3 is TGTGCCAGCAGCCCTCCGGGACGGATGAACACTGAAGCTTTCTTT. Translating gives CASSPPGRMNTEAFF.

This clonotype was picked up a small number of times. This chain uses TRBV4-3 with TRBJ1-1, with 7 bases matching TRBD1. Per the germline V gene, CDR1 is LGHNA and CDR2 is YSLEER. J gave up 0 bases and V 4 bases, and 5 bases lay outside the gene matches. This CDR3 is 15 amino acids long. CDR3 nucleotides: TGCGCCAGCAGCCGAACCGGGACAGTGAACACTGAAGCTTTCTTT. This sequence encodes CASSRTGTVNTEAFF.

This clonotype was counted between two and nine times. The chain carries TRBV7-9 and TRBJ1-1; TRBD1 agrees at 7 bases. Germline CDR1 is SEHNR and CDR2 is FQNEAQ (reference sequence). V was pared by 3 bases and J by 4 bases, with 11 bases of the junction left unmatched. This CDR3 region has 16 residues. As DNA, the CDR3 is TGTGCCAGCAGCTTTAATGGGGGCGCAGGGGGCACTGAAGCTTTCTTT. Translating gives CASSFNGGAGGTEAFF.

In this sample, this clonotype turned up many times. The chain uses TRBV7-6 and TRBJ2-3; 15 nucleotides match TRBD2. This CDR3 spans 18 amino acids. Trimming removed 5 bases from V and 5 bases from J; junction bases left unmatched: 11. Germline lookup yields CDR1 SGHVS and CDR2 FNYEAQ. CDR3 residues: CASSPEGLAGGPRDTQYF. The CDR3 DNA reads as TGTGCCAGCAGCCCCGAAGGACTAGCGGGGGGGCCTAGAGATACGCAGTATTTT.

V and J are TRBV6-5 and TRBJ1-5, with D possibly matching TRBD1 (5 bases). V was cut by 5 bases and J by 0 bases, with 11 bases left in between. The germline V gene encodes CDR1 MNHEY and CDR2 SVGAGI. This CDR3 comprises 15 residues. CDR3 sequence reads: CASSRDRNSNQPQHF. The CDR3 nucleotides read TGTGCCAGCAGTCGGGACCGAAATAGCAATCAGCCCCAGCATTTT.

This clonotype appeared many times. The V call is TRBV7-2, the J call TRBJ2-1; TRBD2 matches at 14 bases. This CDR3 comprises 15 residues. The germline V gene has CDR1 SGHTA and CDR2 FQGNSA. J lost 7 bases, V lost 5 bases, and 4 bases had no gene match. The CDR3 DNA is TGTGCCAGCAGCGCCGGACTAGCGGGGGGAAATGAGCAGTTCTTC. Amino acid sequence: CASSAGLAGGNEQFF.

The chain has TRBV4-2 and TRBJ2-2; D is ambiguous. The ends were cut back, 0 bases at V and 1 base at J, with 12 bases in the middle. This CDR3 is built from 17 residues. The germline V gene has CDR1 LGHNA and CDR2 YNFKEQ. The CDR3, as DNA: TGTGCCAGCAGCCAAGATCGGTGGTCAGGGAACACCGGGGAGCTGTTTTTT. Its translation is CASSQDRWSGNTGELFF.

CDR3 residues: CASSGLAGGRFYNEQFF. The CDR3 DNA sequence: TGTGCCAGCAGCGGACTAGCGGGGGGGCGATTCTACAATGAGCAGTTCTTC. The rearrangement uses TRBV3-1 and TRBJ2-1, with 15 bases identical to TRBD2. V lost 5 bases to trimming and J lost 3 bases; unmatched junction nucleotides: 5. The CDR3 totals 17 residues. Germline CDR1 is LGHDT and CDR2 is YNNKEL (reference sequence).

This clonotype showed up many times. This chain connects TRBV7-3 to TRBJ2-1; D may correspond to TRBD1 or TRBD2 (5 bases each). CDR1 and CDR2 (germline): SGHTA, FQGTGA. This CDR3 region has 16 residues. The V and J ends lost 1 base and 0 bases respectively, with 10 bases between them. CDR3 nucleotide sequence: TGTGCCAGCAGCTTAAGGGGGACGAGCTCCTACAATGAGCAGTTCTTC. It encodes CASSLRGTSSYNEQFF.

This clonotype was observed a handful of times. V and J are TRBV7-8 and TRBJ2-7; tentatively, D is TRBD1 (5 bases). The CDR3 length is 15 residues. The V and J ends lost 1 base and 2 bases respectively, with 12 bases between them. Germline-derived CDR1 and CDR2 are SGHVS and FQNEAQ. The CDR3 DNA is TGTGCCAGCAGCTTAGTCCGCAGGGTGGCCTACGAGCAGTACGTC. Translating it yields CASSLVRRVAYEQYV.

This clonotype was seen repeatedly, ten times or more. The V gene is TRBV20-1, the J gene TRBJ2-7, with 7 positions matching TRBD2. Germline assignment: CDR1 DFQATT and CDR2 SNEGSKA (reference sequence). J gave up 3 bases and V 1 base, and 0 bases lay outside the gene matches. This CDR3 contains 12 residues. CDR3: CSARGTSYEQYF. The CDR3 region has the DNA TGCAGTGCTAGAGGGACTAGCTACGAGCAGTACTTC.

The chain carries TRBV7-6 and TRBJ2-5; D possibly uses TRBD1 or TRBD2 (5 bases each). The CDR3 runs to 15 residues. The germline V and J ends were trimmed by 5 bases and 3 bases, with 16 bases remaining between them. Looked up from germline, CDR1 is SGHVS and CDR2 is FNYEAQ. The chain's CDR3 is CASSLGGGIEETQYF. The CDR3 DNA follows: TGTGCCAGCAGCCTGGGTGGGGGAATCGAAGAGACCCAGTACTTC.